The 11 T cell receptor beta chains listed next were all sequenced from one sample in a study of metastatic and nonmetastatic thyroid tumors. Patients were all untreated before their thyroid surgery. TCRdb redid the clone calls on the PCR reads using MiXCR. Seen here are roughly 32,000 clones, about 20% observed once, and the top ten hold roughly a tenth. The sample was blood. The receptor set was obtained from a female donor with papillary thyroid cancer or a benign thyroid nodule (not recorded which). Some clones in this sample may be carry-over from other donors' samples.

In this sample, this clone turned up many times. The sample contains more than one DNA sequence encoding this CDR3. The chain employs TRBV5-1 and TRBJ2-3; the match to TRBD1 covers 9 bases. The CDR3 sequence is 15 residues long. Losses at the gene ends were 4 bases for V and 5 bases for J; bases not matched to a gene: 8. Germline CDR1 reads SGHRS; CDR2 reads YFSETQ. The CDR3 DNA is TGCGCCAGCAGCACTCGGACAGGGGATGAAGATACGCAGTATTTT. Residues: CASSTRTGDEDTQYF.

This clone has ten or more counts. The V gene is TRBV27, the J gene TRBJ1-5; D is perhaps TRBD1 (6 bases). Trimming removed 5 bases from V and 9 bases from J, with 17 bases in between. This CDR3 is built from 14 residues. CDR1 MNHEY and CDR2 SMNVEV come from the germline V gene (reference sequence). The CDR3 DNA reads as TGTGCCAGCAGTCCCCAGGGGCCGGCGCGGCCCCAGCATTTT. This gives the protein CASSPQGPARPQHF.

This clone was counted ten times or more. This chain links TRBV10-1 with TRBJ2-3, with D perhaps matching TRBD1 or TRBD2 (5 bases each). The CDR3 contains 13 residues. The ends were cut back, 4 bases at V and 2 bases at J, with 7 bases in the middle. Germline assignment: CDR1 WNHNN and CDR2 SYGVQD (reference sequence). This CDR3 is CASSGGSTDTQYF. The CDR3, as DNA: TGCGCCAGCAGTGGGGGGTCCACAGATACGCAGTATTTT.

The chain links TRBV5-1 to TRBJ2-5; a possible D gene is TRBD2 (6 bases). The CDR3 covers 14 residues. Germline-derived CDR1 and CDR2 are SGHRS and YFSETQ. Trimming pared 0 bases from V and 2 bases from J, leaving 8 bases between. The CDR3 DNA reads as TGCGCCAGCAGCTTGGGGACTACTCAAGAGACCCAGTACTTC. It yields the protein CASSLGTTQETQYF.

This clone was counted many times. The chain joins TRBV2 to TRBJ1-3; the D is unclear. The CDR3 is 15 residues long. Germline V lookup: CDR1 SNHLY, CDR2 FYNNEI. V lost 5 bases to trimming and J lost 1 base, with 12 bases between them. CDR3 loop: CASSLGVESGNTIYF. The CDR3 bases are TGTGCCAGCAGTCTGGGCGTTGAGTCTGGAAACACCATATATTTT.

About this clone itself: The sample has other DNA sequences that encode this CDR3 too. This chain connects TRBV11-2 to TRBJ2-1, with 12 positions matching TRBD2. V gave up 5 bases and J gave up 6 bases; unmatched junction bases: 11. The CDR3 totals 17 residues. Germline CDR1 is SGHAT and CDR2 is FQNNGV. CDR3 in amino acids: CASSLRPPGLAGNEQFF. The CDR3 coding sequence is TGTGCCAGCAGCCTAAGACCTCCGGGACTAGCGGGCAATGAGCAGTTCTTC.

The V call is TRBV13, the J call TRBJ2-2; D is unclear. The germline V gene has CDR1 PRHDT and CDR2 FYEKMQ (reference sequence). The germline V and J ends were trimmed by 3 bases and 7 bases, with 12 bases remaining between them. CDR3 size: 14 residues. The CDR3 region is CASSFTRFGGELFF. CDR3 bases: TGTGCCAGCAGCTTTACTCGGTTCGGCGGGGAGCTGTTTTTT.

The chain recombines TRBV4-3 with TRBJ2-3; 7 bases are shared with TRBD2. The CDR3 consists of 17 residues. Per the germline V gene, CDR1 is LGHNA and CDR2 is YSLEER. The ends lost 0 bases at V and 3 bases at J; junction bases unmatched: 9. CDR3 amino acids: CASSQEITGGGTDTQYF. The CDR3 nucleotides are TGCGCCAGCAGCCAAGAGATCACGGGGGGTGGGACAGATACGCAGTATTTT.

This clone was seen repeatedly, ten times or more. The rearrangement uses TRBV18 and TRBJ2-2; the D gene could be TRBD1 or TRBD2 (5 bases each). Trimming removed 4 bases at V and 6 bases at J, with 6 bases between. The germline V gene encodes CDR1 KGHSH and CDR2 LQKENI. The CDR3 covers 12 residues. Written as DNA, the CDR3 is TGTGCCAGCTCACTGGGGGCCGGGGAGCTGTTTTTT. Its protein is CASSLGAGELFF. Variable domain in full (rest from reference TRBV18 and TRBJ2-2): NAGVMQNPRHLVRRRGQEARLRCSPMKGHSHVYWYRQLPEEGLKFMVYLQKENIIDESGMPKERFSAEFPKEGPSILRIQQVVRGDSAAYFCASSLGAGELFFGEGSRLTVL.

This clone was recorded at least ten times. Being one base from a much bigger clone, this may be a read error. The chain links TRBV29-1 to TRBJ2-7, with TRBD1 identical over 7 bases. CDR1 and CDR2 from the germline V gene are SQVTM and ANQGSEA. Trimming cost V 4 bases and J 9 bases; bases outside gene matches: 12. The CDR3 extends over 13 amino acids. CDR3 residues: CSVGTGERIGQYF. In nucleotides, the CDR3 is TGCAGCGTTGGAACAGGGGAACGTATTGGGCAGTACTTC.

Many counts were recorded for this clone. The chain is built from TRBV7-2 and TRBJ1-1, with D tentatively TRBD1 (5 bases). V was trimmed by 4 bases and J by 7 bases, leaving 10 bases between them. CDR3 size: 12 residues. From germline, CDR1 is SGHTA and CDR2 FQGNSA. The CDR3 sequence is CASSSLGDEAFF. The CDR3 DNA is TGTGCCAGCAGCTCCCTAGGGGATGAAGCTTTCTTT.